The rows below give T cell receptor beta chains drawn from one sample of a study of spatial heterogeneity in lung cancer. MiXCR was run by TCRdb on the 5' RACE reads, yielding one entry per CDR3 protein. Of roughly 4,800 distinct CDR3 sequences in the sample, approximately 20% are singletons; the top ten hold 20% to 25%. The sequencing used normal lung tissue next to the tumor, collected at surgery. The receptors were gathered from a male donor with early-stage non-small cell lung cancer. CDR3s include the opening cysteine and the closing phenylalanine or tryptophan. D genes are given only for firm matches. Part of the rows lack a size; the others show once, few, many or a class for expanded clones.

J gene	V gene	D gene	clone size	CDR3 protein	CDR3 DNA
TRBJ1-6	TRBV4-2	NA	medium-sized	CASSARDSPLHF	TGTGCCAGCAGCGCACGGGATTCACCCCTCCACTTT
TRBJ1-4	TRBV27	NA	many	CASSTTNEKLFF	TGTGCCAGCAGTACAACTAATGAAAAACTGTTTTTT
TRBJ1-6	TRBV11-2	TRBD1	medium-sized	CASSRGTGRAMNSPLHF	TGTGCCAGCAGCCGGGGGACAGGGAGAGCCATGAACTCACCCCTCCACTTT
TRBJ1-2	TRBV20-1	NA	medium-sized	CSADTPRETYGYTF	TGCAGTGCTGACACCCCGAGGGAGACCTATGGCTACACCTTC
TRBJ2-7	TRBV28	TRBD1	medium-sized	CASSASAGGKYEQYF	TGTGCCAGCAGTGCGAGTGCAGGGGGAAAATACGAGCAGTACTTC
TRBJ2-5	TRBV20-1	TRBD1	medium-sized	CSARVGTGGETQYF	TGCAGTGCTAGAGTCGGGACAGGCGGAGAGACCCAGTACTTC
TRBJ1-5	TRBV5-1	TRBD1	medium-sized	CASSPTGAGNQPQHF	TGCGCCAGCAGTCCTACAGGGGCCGGCAATCAGCCCCAGCATTTT
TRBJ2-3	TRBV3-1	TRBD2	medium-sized	CASSQERLAGGRGDTQYF	TGTGCCAGCAGCCAAGAAAGGCTAGCGGGGGGCCGGGGAGATACGCAGTATTTT
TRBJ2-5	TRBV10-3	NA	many	CAISESRGPSETQYF	TGTGCCATCAGTGAGTCCAGGGGACCGTCAGAGACCCAGTACTTC
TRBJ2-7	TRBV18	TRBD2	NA	CASSRTSGRDEQYF	TGTGCCAGCTCCCGGACTAGCGGGAGAGACGAGCAGTACTTC
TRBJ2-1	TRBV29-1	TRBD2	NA	CSVTRLAGASYNEQFF	TGCAGCGTTACCCGACTAGCGGGAGCGTCCTACAATGAGCAGTTCTTC
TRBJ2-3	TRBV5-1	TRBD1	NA	CASSPEPTGRGTDTQYF	TGCGCCAGCAGCCCCGAGCCGACAGGGAGAGGGACAGATACGCAGTATTTT
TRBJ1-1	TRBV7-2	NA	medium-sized	CASSLSGGTEAFF	TGTGCCAGCAGCCTATCGGGGGGCACTGAAGCTTTCTTT
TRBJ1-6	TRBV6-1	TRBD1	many	CASSEGTGVDSPLHF	TGTGCCAGCAGTGAAGGGACAGGGGTTGATTCACCCCTCCACTTT
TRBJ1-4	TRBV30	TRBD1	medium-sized	CAWSWDRNEKLFF	TGTGCCTGGAGTTGGGACAGGAACGAAAAACTGTTTTTT
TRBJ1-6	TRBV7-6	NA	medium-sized	CASSLGGGNSPLHF	TGTGCCAGCAGCTTAGGGGGTGGTAATTCACCCCTCCACTTT
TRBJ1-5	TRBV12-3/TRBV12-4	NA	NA	CASSFPDSNQPQHF	TGTGCCAGCAGTTTCCCGGACAGCAATCAGCCCCAGCATTTT
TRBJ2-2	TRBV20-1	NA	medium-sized	CSAPTRAGELFF	TGCAGTGCACCTACTAGGGCCGGGGAGCTGTTTTTT
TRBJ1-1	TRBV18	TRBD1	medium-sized	CASSSPDRGLGTEAFF	TGTGCCAGCTCATCCCCAGACAGGGGCCTGGGCACTGAAGCTTTCTTT
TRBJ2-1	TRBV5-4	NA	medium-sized	CASSLVHNEQFF	TGTGCCAGCAGCTTGGTCCACAATGAGCAGTTCTTC
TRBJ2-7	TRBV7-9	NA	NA	CASNLSEQDEQYF	TGTGCCAGCAACCTTTCCGAGCAAGACGAGCAGTACTTC
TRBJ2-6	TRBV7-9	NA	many	CASSERLLGANVLTF	TGTGCCAGTTCCGAGCGGCTTCTGGGGGCCAACGTCCTGACTTTC
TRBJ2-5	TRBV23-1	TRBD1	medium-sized	CASSPRDREETQYF	TGCGCCAGCAGTCCCCGGGACAGGGAGGAGACCCAGTACTTC
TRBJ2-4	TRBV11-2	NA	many	CASSFERLRGIQYF	TGTGCCAGCAGCTTCGAGAGGTTACGGGGCATTCAGTACTTC
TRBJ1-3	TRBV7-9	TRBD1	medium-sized	CASTGQGAFGNTIYF	TGTGCCAGCACAGGACAGGGAGCCTTCGGAAACACCATATATTTT
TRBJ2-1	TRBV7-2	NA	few	CASSLGGRNDEQFF	TGTGCCAGCAGCTTAGGTGGCAGGAATGATGAGCAGTTCTTC
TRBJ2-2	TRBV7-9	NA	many	CASSLSSRGGELFF	TGTGCCAGCAGCTTATCATCCCGAGGCGGGGAGCTGTTTTTT
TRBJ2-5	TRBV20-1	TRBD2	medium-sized	CSASLAAGGLRSEETQYF	TGCAGTGCTAGTCTGGCAGCGGGGGGTCTTCGGTCGGAAGAGACCCAGTACTTC
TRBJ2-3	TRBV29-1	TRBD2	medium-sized	CSVQLSGGPGDTQYF	TGCAGCGTCCAACTTAGCGGGGGGCCCGGGGATACGCAGTATTTT
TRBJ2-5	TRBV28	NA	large	CASSPRRRETQYF	TGTGCCAGCAGTCCAAGAAGGAGGGAGACCCAGTACTTC
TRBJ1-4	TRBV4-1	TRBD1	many	CASSQEGTANEKLFF	TGCGCCAGCAGCCAAGAAGGGACAGCTAATGAAAAACTGTTTTTT
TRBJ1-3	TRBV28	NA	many	CASSPGGNSGNTIYF	TGTGCCAGCAGTCCCGGGGGGAACTCTGGAAACACCATATATTTT
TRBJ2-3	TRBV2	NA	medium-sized	CASSEITGDAQYF	TGTGCCAGCAGTGAGATCACGGGGGATGCGCAGTATTTT
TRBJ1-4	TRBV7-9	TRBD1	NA	CASSLADRGDEKLFF	TGTGCCAGCAGCTTAGCGGACAGGGGAGATGAAAAACTGTTTTTT
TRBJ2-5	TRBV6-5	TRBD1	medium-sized	CASGQGIRETQYF	TGTGCCAGCGGACAGGGTATACGGGAGACCCAGTACTTC
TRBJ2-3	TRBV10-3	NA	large	CATRLGTSTDTQYF	TGTGCCACTCGACTAGGAACTAGCACAGATACGCAGTATTTT
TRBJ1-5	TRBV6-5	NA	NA	CASSYSRDQPQHF	TGTGCCAGCAGTTACTCGCGGGATCAGCCCCAGCATTTT
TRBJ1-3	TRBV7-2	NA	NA	CASSSGWRNTIYF	TGTGCCAGCAGCTCCGGCTGGCGGAACACCATATATTTT
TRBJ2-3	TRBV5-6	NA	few	CASSLEQGWDTQYF	TGTGCCAGCAGCTTGGAGCAGGGGTGGGATACGCAGTATTTT
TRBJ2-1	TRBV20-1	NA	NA	CSLPQGIHEQFF	TGCAGTCTCCCCCAGGGGATCCATGAGCAGTTCTTC
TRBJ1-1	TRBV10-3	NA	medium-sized	CAISDFVSHSGTNTEAFF	TGTGCCATCAGTGACTTCGTTTCTCATTCAGGGACGAACACTGAAGCTTTCTTT
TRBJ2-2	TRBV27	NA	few	CASSLQTGNTGELFF	TGTGCCAGCAGTTTGCAGACAGGGAACACCGGGGAGCTGTTTTTT
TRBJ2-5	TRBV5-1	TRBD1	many	CASSIRQGETQYF	TGCGCCAGCAGCATCCGACAGGGGGAGACCCAGTACTTC
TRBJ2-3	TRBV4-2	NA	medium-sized	CASSQEFKGGTHTDTQYF	TGTGCCAGCAGCCAAGAGTTCAAGGGGGGAACTCACACAGATACGCAGTATTTT
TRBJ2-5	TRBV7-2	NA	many	CASSLTSNRNLKETQYF	TGTGCCAGCAGCCTCACGTCCAACAGGAACCTGAAAGAGACCCAGTACTTC
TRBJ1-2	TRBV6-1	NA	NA	CASRGPFSANYGYTF	TGTGCCAGCAGGGGACCGTTTTCCGCTAACTATGGCTACACCTTC
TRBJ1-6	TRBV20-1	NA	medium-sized	CSATPGAIEGGSPLHF	TGCAGTGCTACCCCCGGCGCAATCGAGGGGGGTTCACCCCTCCACTTT
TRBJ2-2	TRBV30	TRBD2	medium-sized	CAWSASGNTGELFF	TGTGCCTGGAGCGCTAGCGGTAACACCGGGGAGCTGTTTTTT
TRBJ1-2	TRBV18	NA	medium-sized	CASSQGMAYGYTF	TGTGCCAGCTCACAGGGGATGGCCTATGGCTACACCTTC
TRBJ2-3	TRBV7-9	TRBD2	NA	CASSLATAGGAGDTQYF	TGTGCCAGCAGCTTAGCGACGGCGGGGGGCGCAGGAGATACGCAGTATTTT
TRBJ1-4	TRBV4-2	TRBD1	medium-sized	CASSQDGTEGEKLFF	TGTGCCAGCAGCCAAGATGGGACAGAAGGTGAAAAACTGTTTTTT
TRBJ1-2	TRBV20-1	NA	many	CSARSGGEGYGYTF	TGCAGTGCTAGATCCGGGGGCGAGGGCTATGGCTACACCTTC
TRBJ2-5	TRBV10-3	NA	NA	CAISGSRDAEETQYF	TGTGCCATCAGTGGGTCCCGGGACGCAGAAGAGACCCAGTACTTC